Below are 20 T cell receptor beta chains sequenced from a single sample in a study of T-cell reconstitution after alpha-beta-depleted transplantation in children. Unique molecular identifiers featured in how the TCRbeta library was prepared. TCRdb re-called the PCR reads through MiXCR, storing one row per CDR3 protein. In the table there are more than 400,000 distinct CDR3 sequences, over 40% of which are singletons. The input for sequencing was PBMCs, taken before TCRalphabeta/CD19-depleted stem cell transplant. The receptors come from a girl aged 2-15 years with aplastic anemia, due to receive a stem cell transplant.

This clonotype was seen a few times. The DNA of the CDR3 is TGTGCCAGCAGCCGATCCCCCCAGCGGGGGCCCACAGATACGCAGTATTTT. Protein product: CASSRSPQRGPTDTQYF. V gene TRBV6-1 combines with J gene TRBJ2-3; 8 nucleotides agree with TRBD2. V lost 6 bases to trimming and J lost 2 bases; unmatched junction nucleotides: 13. The CDR3 is made up of 17 amino acids. Germline V gives CDR1 MNHNS, CDR2 SASEGT.

The sample holds many counts of this clonotype. The chain carries TRBV5-5 and TRBJ2-6, with D possibly matching TRBD2 (5 bases). Germline V gene data show CDR1 as SGHKS and CDR2 as YYEKEE (reference sequence). Between the trimmed V and J ends, which lost 4 bases and 1 base, there was a span of 12 bases. The CDR3 is 16 residues long. CDR3 nucleotides: TGTGCCAGCAGCCCCGGACTCGTTTCTGGGGCCAACGTCCTGACTTTC. Translated, it gives CASSPGLVSGANVLTF.

Only a few counts were recorded for this clonotype. This chain joins TRBV28 and TRBJ1-4, with D hard to call. This CDR3 region has 14 residues. CDR1 is MDHEN and CDR2 is SYDVKM in the germline V gene. Trimming cost V 1 base and J 7 bases, with 10 bases left between them. This chain's CDR3 is CASSLSWAGEKLFF. CDR3 coding DNA: TGTGCCAGCAGTTTATCTTGGGCCGGTGAAAAACTGTTTTTT.

The chain links TRBV27 to TRBJ2-2, with D unclear. The CDR3 is 14 amino acids. Deletions cut 10 bases from V and 3 bases from J, with 15 bases between. From germline, CDR1 is MNHEY and CDR2 SMNVEV (reference sequence). CDR3 region: CANRISGYTGELFF. Here the CDR3 DNA reads TGTGCCAACCGAATCAGTGGATACACCGGGGAGCTGTTTTTT.

The sample holds one count of this clonotype. The chain uses TRBV20-1 and TRBJ1-1, with D possibly matching TRBD1 (6 bases). The CDR3 is 14 residues long. V lost 3 bases, J lost 1 base, and 12 bases lay in between. The germline gives CDR1 DFQATT, CDR2 SNEGSKA (reference sequence). The CDR3 loop is CSARGGQENTEAFF. DNA for the CDR3: TGCAGTGCTAGGGGGGGGCAGGAGAACACTGAAGCTTTCTTT.

This clonotype has only one observation. This chain uses TRBV5-1 with TRBJ2-5, with 15 bases aligning to TRBD2. CDR3 size: 17 residues. V lost 2 bases, J lost 2 bases, and 4 bases stayed unmatched. The germline V gene has CDR1 SGHRS and CDR2 YFSETQ. DNA for the CDR3: TGCGCCAGCAGCTTCGGGACTAGCGGGAGGTCGCAAGAGACCCAGTACTTC. Translation gives CASSFGTSGRSQETQYF.

As concerns this clonotype: A much more abundant neighbour one base away suggests this may be a read error. CDR3 sequence (DNA): TGCAGTGTCCCAAGCGGGAGGTTGAACAATGAGCAGTTCTTC. It encodes CSVPSGRLNNEQFF. The rearrangement links TRBV20-1 to TRBJ2-1; TRBD2 matches 9 bases. Germline-derived CDR1 and CDR2 are DFQATT and SNEGSKA (reference sequence). J gave up 5 bases and V 7 bases, and 9 bases lay outside the gene matches. The CDR3 is 14 residues long.

The V and J genes are TRBV5-5 and TRBJ2-1; TRBD2 is a possible D gene (5 bases). CDR3 length: 13 amino acids. V lost 4 bases to trimming and J lost 9 bases, with 14 bases between them. CDR1 and CDR2 (germline): SGHKS, YYEKEE (reference sequence). DNA for the CDR3: TGTGCCAGCAGCGTCGACTATTCGGGTGAGCAGTTCTTC. Translation: CASSVDYSGEQFF.

The table lists this clonotype with a count of one. This chain uses TRBV7-9 with TRBJ2-5, with 8 bases lining up with TRBD1. Germline CDR1 is SEHNR and CDR2 is FQNEAQ (reference sequence). This CDR3 contains 14 residues. With V trimmed by 6 bases and J by 3 bases, 6 bases remained unmatched. CDR3 residues: CASRLTGGKETQYF. The CDR3 coding sequence is TGTGCCAGCAGACTCACAGGGGGAAAAGAGACCCAGTACTTC.

This clonotype has only a few counts. The rearrangement uses TRBV25-1 and TRBJ2-1, with 11 bases fitting TRBD2. The CDR3 extends over 14 amino acids. V was pared by 2 bases and J by 10 bases, with 4 bases of the junction left unmatched. CDR1 is MGHDK, CDR2 SYGVNS, per germline. CDR3 amino acids: CASSERLAGREQFF. The CDR3 DNA reads as TGTGCCAGCAGTGAAAGACTAGCGGGACGAGAGCAGTTCTTC.

In this sample, this clonotype turned up a few times. This chain uses TRBV7-8 with TRBJ1-2; D is uncertain. Trimming took off 5 bases at V and 4 bases at J, with 11 bases between the two ends. CDR3 length equals 13 residues. Germline V gene data show CDR1 as SGHVS and CDR2 as FQNEAQ. The CDR3 DNA reads as TGTGCCAGCAGCCCCGGGAGAAGCTATGGCTACACCTTC. Amino acids: CASSPGRSYGYTF.

This clonotype was seen more than once but under ten times. V is TRBV20-1 and J is TRBJ1-1, with 8 bases lining up with TRBD1. The CDR3 loop spans 14 amino acids. CDR1 is DFQATT, CDR2 SNEGSKA, per germline (reference sequence). V lost 6 bases to trimming and J lost 1 base; unmatched junction nucleotides: 7. In DNA form, the CDR3 reads TGCAGTGCCAAGAGGGGACAGGCGAACACTGAAGCTTTCTTT. Translating gives CSAKRGQANTEAFF.

This chain uses TRBV20-1 with TRBJ1-2, with D perhaps TRBD1 (6 bases). V lost 5 bases, J lost 6 bases, and 13 bases lay in between. Per the germline V gene, CDR1 is DFQATT and CDR2 is SNEGSKA (reference sequence). The CDR3 has 12 amino acids. The CDR3 nucleotides are TGCAGTGCTCAAACTGGGGGCGATGGCTACACCTTC. Encoded protein: CSAQTGGDGYTF.

This clonotype was counted at least ten times. The chain employs TRBV12-3 or TRBV12-4 and TRBJ2-1; 10 bases are a match to TRBD2. The CDR3 spans 15 residues. The V and J ends lost 5 bases and 6 bases, in that order; junction bases with no gene match: 7. The CDR3 DNA reads as TGTGCCAGCAGTGAAAAGACTAGCGGGCCCAATGAGCAGTTCTTC. It is translated as CASSEKTSGPNEQFF.

The V call is TRBV10-3, the J call TRBJ1-2; D might be TRBD1 (6 bases). Germline V CDR1 and CDR2: ENHRY, SYGVKD. This CDR3 comprises 17 residues. Trimming took 3 bases from V and 0 from J, leaving 17 bases between them. CDR3 loop: CAISDRAGAISNYGYTF. The CDR3 DNA reads TGTGCCATCAGTGACCGGGCAGGGGCTATATCTAACTATGGCTACACCTTC.

Concerning this clonotype: One junction end does not reproduce the germline sequence, and a read error may be involved. The chain carries TRBV7-9 and TRBJ2-1; the match to TRBD2 covers 7 bases. The V gene's germline CDR1 is SEHNR and CDR2 FQNEAQ (reference sequence). The CDR3 spans 17 residues. CDR3 DNA sequence: TGTGCCAGCAGCTCCGAGGGTCTAGCGGCTACCTACAATGAGCAGTCCTTC. This sequence encodes CASSSEGLAATYNEQSF.

This chain uses TRBV29-1 with TRBJ2-1; weak D call: TRBD1 (6 bases). This CDR3 region has 12 residues. Trimming removed 4 bases from V and 6 bases from J, with 10 bases in between. CDR1 SQVTM and CDR2 ANQGSEA come from the germline V gene. CDR3 sequence (DNA): TGCAGCGTTGTGGAACAGGGCAATGAGCAGTTCTTC. Translating it yields CSVVEQGNEQFF.

The chain combines TRBV29-1 with TRBJ1-2; a weak D match, TRBD1 (5 bases). The CDR3 loop spans 14 amino acids. Germline CDR1 is SQVTM and CDR2 is ANQGSEA. Trimming cost V 4 bases and J 4 bases, with 16 bases left between them. DNA for the CDR3: TGCAGCGTTGCGGCAGAAGGGGCCTCCTATGGCTACACCTTC. Protein: CSVAAEGASYGYTF.

The V and J genes are TRBV20-1 and TRBJ1-1; 7 positions agree with TRBD1. The CDR3 totals 13 residues. CDR1 is DFQATT and CDR2 is SNEGSKA in the germline V gene (reference sequence). The ends lost 3 bases at V and 5 bases at J; junction bases unmatched: 6. In DNA form, the CDR3 reads TGCAGTGCTAGGCTGACAGGGAGGACTGAAGCTTTCTTT. It encodes CSARLTGRTEAFF.

The CDR3 DNA follows: TGTGCCAGCAGTCCGAAGGACAGGGCCGACTATGGCTACACCTTC. Residues: CASSPKDRADYGYTF. The chain has TRBV6-1 and TRBJ1-2, with 8 positions matching TRBD1. J gave up 3 bases and V 5 bases, and 8 bases lay outside the gene matches. This CDR3 is 15 amino acids long. Germline CDR1 and CDR2: MNHNS and SASEGT.